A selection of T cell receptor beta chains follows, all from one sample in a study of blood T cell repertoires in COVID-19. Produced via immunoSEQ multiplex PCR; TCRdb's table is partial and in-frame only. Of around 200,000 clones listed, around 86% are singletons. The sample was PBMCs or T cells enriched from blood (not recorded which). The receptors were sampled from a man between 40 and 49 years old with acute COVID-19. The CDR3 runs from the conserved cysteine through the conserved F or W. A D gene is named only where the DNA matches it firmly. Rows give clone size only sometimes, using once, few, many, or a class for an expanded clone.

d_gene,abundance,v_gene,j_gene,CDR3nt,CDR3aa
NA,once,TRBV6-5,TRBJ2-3,TGTGCCAGCAGTTACTCGAGAGGCTCCACAGATACGCAGTATTTT,CASSYSRGSTDTQYF
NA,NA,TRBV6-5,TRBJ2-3,TGTGCCAGCAGTACCCGACAGCTAGATACGCAGTATTTT,CASSTRQLDTQYF
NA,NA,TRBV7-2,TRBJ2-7,TGTGCCAGCAGCTTAGGTTGGCAGAACTACGAGCAGTACTTC,CASSLGWQNYEQYF
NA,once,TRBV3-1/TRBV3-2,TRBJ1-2,TGTGCCAGCAGCCAAGGACGGACGAGGGGGAACACCTTC,CASSQGRTRGNTF
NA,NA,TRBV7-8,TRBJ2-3,TGTGCCAGCAGCTTAGGCAGGGTACGGGCAGATACGCAGTATTTT,CASSLGRVRADTQYF
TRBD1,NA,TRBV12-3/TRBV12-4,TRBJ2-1,TGTGCCAGCAGCCCACAGGGGTATGAGCAGTTCTTC,CASSPQGYEQFF
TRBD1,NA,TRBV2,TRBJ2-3,TGTGCCAGCTATGGGACAGGGACCACAGATACGCAGTATTTT,CASYGTGTTDTQYF
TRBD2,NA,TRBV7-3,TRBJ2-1,TGTGCCAGCAGCTTTAGCGGGGGTGACAATGAGCAGTTCTTC,CASSFSGGDNEQFF
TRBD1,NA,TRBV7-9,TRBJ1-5,TGTGCCAGCAGCACAGGGGAGCGGCAGCCCCAGCATTTT,CASSTGERQPQHF
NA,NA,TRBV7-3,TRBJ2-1,TGTGCCAGCGGGGCGACCCTATTGGATGAGCAGTTCTTC,CASGATLLDEQFF
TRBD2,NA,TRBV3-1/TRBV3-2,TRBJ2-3,TGTGCCAGCAGCCCCACCCCCGCTAGCGGGGCAACAGATACGCAGTATTTT,CASSPTPASGATDTQYF
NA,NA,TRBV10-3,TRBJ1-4,TGTGCCATCAGTGATCCCAGGGGTGAAAAACTGTTTTTT,CAISDPRGEKLFF
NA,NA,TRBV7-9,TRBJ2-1,TGTGCCAGCAGCTTAGCGGTCGGCGGCGTTTCGGGGAATGAGCAGTTCTTC,CASSLAVGGVSGNEQFF
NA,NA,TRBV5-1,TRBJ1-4,TGCGCCAGCAGCGGGGGACAAACTGCAACTAATGAAAAACTGTTTTTT,CASSGGQTATNEKLFF
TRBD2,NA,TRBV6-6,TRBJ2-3,TGTGCCAGCAGGAGCCCACCGGCGGGAGGACCCAATACGCAGTATTTT,CASRSPPAGGPNTQYF
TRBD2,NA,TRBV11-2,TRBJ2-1,TGTGCCAGCAGCTTAATTCCGGGACTAGCTGACAATGAGCAGTTCTTC,CASSLIPGLADNEQFF
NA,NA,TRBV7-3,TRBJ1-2,TGTGCCAGCAGCCAGGACAGTTACTATGGCTACACCTTC,CASSQDSYYGYTF
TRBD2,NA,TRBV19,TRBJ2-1,TGTGCCAGTAGTGGGAGGGCATCCAGGTTTGAGATGCGGTTCTTC,CASSGRASRFEMRFF
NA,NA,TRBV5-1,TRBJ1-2,TGCGCCAGCAGCTTGGCCATAGGGAGCTATGGCTACACCTTC,CASSLAIGSYGYTF
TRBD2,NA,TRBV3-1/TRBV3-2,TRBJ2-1,TGTGCCAGCAGCCAAGTAACGTTCCGACTAGCGGGAGGCGGGAATGAGCAGTTCTTC,CASSQVTFRLAGGGNEQFF
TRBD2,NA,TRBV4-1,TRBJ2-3,TGCGCCAGCAGCCGGGCGGGAGGGACCACAGATACGCAGTATTTT,CASSRAGGTTDTQYF
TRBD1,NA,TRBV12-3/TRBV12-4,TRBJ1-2,TGTGCCAGCACCCCGGGACAGGGTCGCGGCTACACCTTC,CASTPGQGRGYTF
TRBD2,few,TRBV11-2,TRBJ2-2,TGTGCCAGCAGCTTGGGCGGGAGAAGGACCGGGGAGCTGTTTTTT,CASSLGGRRTGELFF
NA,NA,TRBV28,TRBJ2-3,TGTGCCAGCAGCCCCTTGGAGGAGGTCATGAGGGATACGCAGTATTTT,CASSPLEEVMRDTQYF
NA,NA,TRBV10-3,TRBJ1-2,TGTGCCATCAGTGGTAGTATGGCGGCTAGGGGCTACACCTTC,CAISGSMAARGYTF
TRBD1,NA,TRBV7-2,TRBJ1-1,TGTGCCAGCAGCCCCGACAGGGTTCAGGGTGAAGCTTTCTTT,CASSPDRVQGEAFF
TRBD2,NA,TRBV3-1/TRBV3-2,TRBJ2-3,TGTGCCAGCAGCCCTTCAGGGAGACTAGCGATAGATACGCAGTATTTT,CASSPSGRLAIDTQYF
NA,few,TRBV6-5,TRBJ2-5,TGTGCCAGCAGTCTACAGCTCAAACAAGAGACCCAGTACTTC,CASSLQLKQETQYF
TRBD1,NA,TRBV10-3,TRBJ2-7,TGTGCCACCGACGACCGGGACAGGGTCTCCTACGAGCAGTACTTC,CATDDRDRVSYEQYF
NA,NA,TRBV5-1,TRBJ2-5,TGCGCCAGCAGCAAGAGCCCGGGTAACCAAGAGACCCAGTACTTC,CASSKSPGNQETQYF
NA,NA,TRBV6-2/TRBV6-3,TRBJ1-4,TGTGCCAGCAGTTACGGCGACAGTTCGAATGAAAAACTGTTTTTT,CASSYGDSSNEKLFF
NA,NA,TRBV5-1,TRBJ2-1,TGCGCCAGCAGCTTGAACGGCGAGGAGGGAATTGAGCAGTTCTTC,CASSLNGEEGIEQFF
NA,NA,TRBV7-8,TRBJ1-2,TGTGCCAGCAGCTTAGATGCAGGGGACTATGGCTACACCTTC,CASSLDAGDYGYTF
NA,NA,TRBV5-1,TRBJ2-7,TGCGCCAGCAGCTCCCATACACCTTCCGCCTACGAGCAGTACTTC,CASSSHTPSAYEQYF